Shown below are 18 T cell receptor beta chains from a single sample sequenced in a study of T cell changes during pregnancy in multiple sclerosis. Some clones are missing from TCRdb's copy, which holds only in-frame ones; the method was immunoSEQ multiplex PCR. The table records tens of thousands of clones, 90% of them present only once. Source: peripheral blood, taken in the third trimester of pregnancy. Receptor source: a female donor in good health, enrolled as a control in a pregnancy study.

The rearrangement joins TRBV30 to TRBJ2-7, with 7 bases fitting TRBD1. Germline lookup yields CDR1 GTSNPN and CDR2 SVGIG (reference sequence). This CDR3 is 12 amino acids long. V trimming: 7 bases; J trimming: 5 bases; junction bases outside the gene matches: 8. The CDR3 reads CASGQRRNEQYF. The CDR3 coding sequence is TGTGCCTCGGGACAGCGGCGGAACGAGCAGTACTTC. The entire variable domain, with the rest obtained from reference TRBV30 and TRBJ2-7, is as follows: SQTIHQWPATLVQPVGSPLSLECTVEGTSNPNLYWYRQAAGRGLQLLFYSVGIGQISSEVPQNLSASRPQDRQFILSSKKLLLSDSGFYLCASGQRRNEQYFGPGTRLTVT.

V gene TRBV2 combines with J gene TRBJ2-3; 10 bases match TRBD2. The germline V gene has CDR1 SNHLY and CDR2 FYNNEI. The CDR3 has 16 amino acids. The ends lost 1 base at V and 2 bases at J; junction bases unmatched: 3. CDR3 in amino acids: CASSEGTSGPTDTQYF. The CDR3, as DNA: TGTGCCAGCAGTGAAGGGACTAGCGGACCCACAGATACGCAGTATTTT. The full variable domain, its missing parts supplied by reference TRBV2 and TRBJ2-3, is EPEVTQTPSHQVTQMGQEVILRCVPISNHLYFYWYRQILGQKVEFLVSFYNNEISEKSEIFDDQFSVERPDGSNFTLKIRSTKLEDSAMYFCASSEGTSGPTDTQYFGPGTRLTVL.

This chain uses TRBV15 with TRBJ2-7; D might be TRBD2 (6 bases). V was pared by 4 bases and J by 3 bases, with 10 bases between. The CDR3 has 13 residues. Germline V lookup: CDR1 LNHNV, CDR2 YYDKDF (reference sequence). The CDR3 nucleotides read TGTGCCACCAGCATCGGCGGGAACTACGAGCAGTACTTC. Protein: CATSIGGNYEQYF.

The V call is TRBV7-2, the J call TRBJ1-2; 8 nucleotides line up with TRBD1. V lost 5 bases and J lost 5; bases outside the gene matches: 7. Germline CDR1 SGHTA, CDR2 FQGNSA. CDR3 length: 14 residues. CDR3: CASSRSTGAYGYTF. CDR3 DNA: TGTGCCAGCAGCCGGTCGACAGGGGCGTATGGCTACACCTTC.

The CDR3 is CASSLDRGGETQYF. CDR3 in DNA: TGCGCCAGCAGCTTGGACAGGGGCGGAGAGACCCAGTACTTC. The chain joins TRBV5-1 to TRBJ2-5, with 7 bases lining up with TRBD1. The CDR3 spans 14 residues. V lost 0 bases to trimming and J lost 4 bases; unmatched junction nucleotides: 3. Germline V gene sequence: CDR1 SGHRS, CDR2 YFSETQ.

This clone appeared once. The chain combines TRBV6-1 with TRBJ1-2, with D hard to call. V was clipped by 1 base and J by 8 bases, with 11 bases between them. Germline V CDR1 and CDR2: MNHNS, SASEGT. This CDR3 is 13 amino acids long. The CDR3 protein is CASSEGRTGGYTF. The CDR3 DNA is TGTGCCAGCAGTGAAGGTCGGACGGGAGGCTACACCTTC.

The chain recombines TRBV10-2 with TRBJ2-7; 9 bases are a match to TRBD1. Germline V lookup: CDR1 WSHSY, CDR2 SAAADI. The trim removed 7 bases at V and 5 bases at J, leaving 9 bases unmatched. This CDR3 comprises 14 residues. The CDR3 protein is CASNRGRAGDEQYF. For the CDR3, the DNA is TGCGCCAGCAACAGGGGGCGCGCAGGTGACGAGCAGTACTTC.

V is TRBV10-1 and J is TRBJ2-3, with D possibly being TRBD2 (5 bases). Trimming took 4 bases from V and 2 from J, leaving 10 bases between them. Germline CDR1 is WNHNN and CDR2 is SYGVQD (reference sequence). The CDR3 contains 14 residues. The CDR3 protein is CASSASRDTDTQYF. The CDR3 coding sequence is TGCGCCAGCAGTGCTAGCCGGGACACAGATACGCAGTATTTT.

The chain links TRBV19 to TRBJ2-1; 7 nucleotides align to TRBD1. CDR3 length: 15 residues. CDR1 and CDR2 from the germline V gene are LNHDA and SQIVND (reference sequence). V gave up 3 bases and J gave up 8 bases; unmatched junction bases: 10. The CDR3 DNA sequence: TGTGCCAGTAGTATGGCGGACAGGCCGGTGGATGAGCAGTTCTTC. Residues: CASSMADRPVDEQFF.

The rearrangement links TRBV30 to TRBJ2-1, with a tentative D call TRBD1 (6 bases). The CDR3 contains 15 residues. CDR1 is GTSNPN and CDR2 is SVGIG in the germline V gene (reference sequence). The ends were cut back, 4 bases at V and 0 bases at J, with 13 bases in the middle. The CDR3 reads CAWTLTGSSYNEQFF. CDR3 nucleotide sequence: TGTGCCTGGACGCTCACAGGGAGCTCCTACAATGAGCAGTTCTTC. Looking up the rest from reference TRBV30 and TRBJ2-1 gives the full variable domain: SQTIHQWPATLVQPVGSPLSLECTVEGTSNPNLYWYRQAAGRGLQLLFYSVGIGQISSEVPQNLSASRPQDRQFILSSKKLLLSDSGFYLCAWTLTGSSYNEQFFGPGTRLTVL.

V is TRBV2 and J is TRBJ2-7; 12 bases fit TRBD2. Per the germline V gene, CDR1 is SNHLY and CDR2 is FYNNEI. J was trimmed by 2 bases and V by 3 bases; bases with no gene match: 17. This CDR3 has 20 amino acids. The CDR3 reads CASSELSGGPTSGRPYEQYF. The CDR3 DNA sequence: TGTGCCAGCAGTGAGTTGAGCGGGGGGCCAACTAGCGGGAGGCCCTACGAGCAGTACTTC.

The chain combines TRBV19 with TRBJ2-7, with D tentatively TRBD1 (5 bases). CDR3 size: 12 residues. Germline V gives CDR1 LNHDA, CDR2 SQIVND (reference sequence). V was cut by 5 bases and J by 5 bases, with 10 bases left in between. The CDR3 region has the DNA TGTGCCAGTAGTCTTTTAGGGGACGAGCAGTACTTC. It specifies CASSLLGDEQYF.

Written as DNA, the CDR3 is TGTGCCAGCAGCCGGACGGGACTCCCCTACGAGCAGTACTTC. This sequence encodes CASSRTGLPYEQYF. The gene calls are TRBV14 and TRBJ2-7; the D gene is possibly TRBD2 (6 bases). CDR1 SGHDN and CDR2 FVKESK come from the germline V gene. This CDR3 is 14 amino acids long. V shed 4 bases and J shed 2 bases, with 12 bases lying between them. Complete variable domain (other parts from reference TRBV14 and TRBJ2-7): EAGVTQFPSHSVIEKGQTVTLRCDPISGHDNLYWYRRVMGKEIKFLLHFVKESKQDESGMPNNRFLAERTGGTYSTLKVQPAELEDSGVYFCASSRTGLPYEQYFGPGTRLTVT.

As DNA, the CDR3 is TGTGCCAGCAGCCCGGGGGGATCTCATAATGAAAAACTGTTTTTT. Amino acid sequence: CASSPGGSHNEKLFF. V and J are TRBV5-8 and TRBJ1-4, with a tentative D call TRBD1 (5 bases). The germline gives CDR1 SGHTS, CDR2 YDEGEE. The CDR3 has 15 residues. Trimming removed 4 bases from V and 4 bases from J, with 14 bases in between.

The chain combines TRBV10-3 with TRBJ2-5; 10 bases line up with TRBD1. J was trimmed by 4 bases and V by 3 bases; bases with no gene match: 2. The germline gives CDR1 ENHRY, CDR2 SYGVKD. The CDR3 is 14 amino acids. CDR3 DNA: TGTGCCATCAGTGACCGGACAGGGGGAGAGACCCAGTACTTC. Translation gives CAISDRTGGETQYF.

V is TRBV7-9 and J is TRBJ2-3, with 8 bases aligning to TRBD2. V was pared by 1 base and J by 2 bases, with 8 bases of the junction left unmatched. The CDR3 covers 17 residues. Germline loops: CDR1 SEHNR, CDR2 FQNEAQ (reference sequence). CDR3 DNA sequence: TGTGCCAGCAGCTTAGGTCTAGCGGGCCCCTTCACAGATACGCAGTATTTT. It yields the protein CASSLGLAGPFTDTQYF.

This clone was seen a few times. The V gene is TRBV14, the J gene TRBJ1-1, with no clear D. Germline CDR1 is SGHDN and CDR2 is FVKESK. V dropped 0 bases and J dropped 3 bases, with 5 bases sitting between them. The CDR3 has 13 residues. The CDR3 spells CASSQDAYTEAFF. The CDR3 nucleotides read TGTGCCAGCAGCCAAGATGCGTACACTGAAGCTTTCTTT.

The J gene is TRBJ2-2, the V gene TRBV6-5, with TRBD1 identical over 7 bases. J gave up 0 bases and V 6 bases, and 4 bases lay outside the gene matches. CDR1 is MNHEY, CDR2 SVGAGI, per germline. This CDR3 contains 15 residues. The DNA of the CDR3 is TGTGCCAGCAGAGAGGACAGGACGAACACCGGGGAGCTGTTTTTT. Amino acid sequence: CASREDRTNTGELFF.